The clone carrying this TCR beta chain came up many times. Its antigen is unidentified. The CDR3 covers 14 residues. Germline V gene data show CDR1 as LNHNV and CDR2 as YYDKDF (reference sequence). V lost 0 bases and J 2 bases, leaving 7 bases between the germline ends. In TCRdb, the 5' RACE reads were re-called with MiXCR into one record per CDR3 protein. The repertoire consists of over 300,000 distinct CDR3 sequences, with approximately 7% occurring once and the leading ten covering about a sixth. These data are taken from a study of T cells after yellow fever vaccination. Study background: SMART-Seq v4 Ultra Low Input prepared the low-cell-number fractions. Study findings and constraints: Subsequent to the booster, the majority of primary-vaccination clones reappeared (roughly 95% CD4, approximately 90% CD8). Weaker, the secondary response had a peak occurring faster, on day 5 versus 15.

Here the sequenced sample was PBMCs, taken roughly 46 days after the first yellow fever vaccination. The chain uses TRBV15 and TRBJ1-2; maybe TRBD1 (5 bases). The TCR was taken from a young man who received the YFV17D yellow fever vaccine. CDR3 in amino acids: CATSRDRENYGYTF. DNA for the CDR3: TGTGCCACCAGCAGAGACAGGGAAAACTATGGCTACACCTTC.